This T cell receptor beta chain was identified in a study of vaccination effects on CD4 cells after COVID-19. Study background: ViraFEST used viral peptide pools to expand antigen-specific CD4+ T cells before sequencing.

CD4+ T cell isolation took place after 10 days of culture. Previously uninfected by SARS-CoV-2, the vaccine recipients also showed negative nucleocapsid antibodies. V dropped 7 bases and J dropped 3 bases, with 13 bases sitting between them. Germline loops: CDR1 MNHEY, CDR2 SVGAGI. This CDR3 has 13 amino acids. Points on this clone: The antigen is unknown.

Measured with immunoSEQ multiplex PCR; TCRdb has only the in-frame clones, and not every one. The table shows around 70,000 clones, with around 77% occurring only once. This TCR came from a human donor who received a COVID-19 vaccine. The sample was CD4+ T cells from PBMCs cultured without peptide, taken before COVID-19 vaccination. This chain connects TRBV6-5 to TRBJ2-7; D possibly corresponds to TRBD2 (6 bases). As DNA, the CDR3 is TGTGCCAGCACCCTAATGGGGGGCTACGAGCAGTACGTC. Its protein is CASTLMGGYEQYV.